This T cell receptor beta chain came from a study of CD8 T cells in ankylosing spondylitis (dated by TCRdb to 2015 to 2018). At the level of the whole study: T cell receptor beta repertoires were profiled in healthy donors and ankylosing spondylitis patients so that disease-linked TCR variants could be found. Peripheral blood was sampled, and synovial fluid was additionally collected from ankylosing spondylitis patients. The full study cohort comprised 20 to 25 ankylosing spondylitis patients and roughly 110 healthy donors.

This clonotype was seen more than once but under ten times. There is no known antigen for this receptor. No base quality information exists; no much larger clone differs at one position. Synovial fluid samples were matched to blood samples from the same ankylosing spondylitis patients. Trimming leaves V shorter by 5 bases and J shorter by 8 bases, with the junction holding 7 bases beyond the gene matches. Taken from the germline V gene, the CDR1 and CDR2 loops are MDHEN and SYDVKM. The cysteine opens and the phenylalanine closes a CDR3 of 14 amino acids. CDR3 DNA is the only sequence kept; it has 42 bases, read in frame from the first base. Broad study findings and their caveats: Some motif variants were previously reported in synovial fluid and blood of reactive arthritis patients, suggesting common disease-initiation mechanisms. A TCR beta motif of eight highly homologous amino acid variants appeared characteristic of blood from ankylosing spondylitis patients. Significant enrichment of the disease-linked clones was reported in matched synovial fluid samples from ankylosing spondylitis patients. The disease-linked clones showed a CD8+ phenotype and occurred at relatively low frequencies in peripheral blood.

Sequencing was performed on an Illumina HiSeq 2500. Quantitative 5'-RACE with molecular barcodes was used to prepare TCR beta libraries. Per the authors' processing: To identify disease-linked TCR variants, a new computational method was used, one built on a probabilistic model of VDJ rearrangement. TCRdb took the public reads, trimmed them with fastp at Q25, ran MiXCR for clone calling and kept in-frame beta chains. Rows merge per CDR3 protein into single entries with the most common DNA and genes. The V and J calls come from TCRdb's annotation, not from the publication. Within this sample are under 130,000 distinct CDR3 sequences, with about 25% of them counted one time only. Approximately 13% of the sample goes to the ten largest clones.

The chain was built from TRBV28 and TRBJ2-1, with 9 central nucleotides matching TRBD1. Specimen: synovial fluid, either unsorted or a sorted T cell fraction (not recorded which). The sequence was obtained from a male donor with ankylosing spondylitis. The DNA sequence is TGTGCCAGCAGTCGACGACAGGGGGTGGATGAGCAGTTCTTC. This gives the protein CASSRRQGVDEQFF.